The 7 T cell receptor beta chains listed next were all sequenced from one sample in a study of cytomegalovirus exposure and HLA in healthy donors. Primers for the PCR totalled 60 Vbeta and 13 Jbeta. TCRdb keeps only in-frame clones here, not all; method: immunoSEQ multiplex PCR. The sample includes 150,000 or so clones, roughly four fifths of them seen just once. What was sequenced was PBMCs. The receptors here all came from a man aged 35-49 years in good health and CMV-seronegative.

The chain has TRBV11-3 and TRBJ2-5; no firm D call. The CDR3 runs to 14 residues. Per the germline V gene, CDR1 is SGHNT and CDR2 is YENEEA. The V end was cut by 3 bases, the J end by 5 bases, with 13 bases between. CDR3: CASSFNRYEETQYF. The CDR3 nucleotides are TGTGCCAGCAGCTTTAACCGCTACGAGGAGACCCAGTACTTC.

This rearrangement joins TRBV4-2 to TRBJ1-1, with D unclear. V was pared by 4 bases and J by 1 base, with 13 bases between. Germline V gives CDR1 LGHNA, CDR2 YNFKEQ. This CDR3 comprises 15 residues. In DNA form, the CDR3 reads TGTGCCAGCAGCCCCCCTAACTCCTGGAACACTGAAGCTTTCTTT. Protein: CASSPPNSWNTEAFF.

The J gene is TRBJ2-1, the V gene TRBV7-6, with D uncertain. The CDR3 has 12 amino acids. CDR1 and CDR2 from the germline V gene are SGHVS and FNYEAQ. The V and J ends lost 5 bases and 0 bases respectively, with 2 bases between them. Written as DNA, the CDR3 is TGTGCCAGCAGCCTCTCCTACAATGAGCAGTTCTTC. As protein: CASSLSYNEQFF. The full variable domain, its missing parts supplied by reference TRBV7-6 and TRBJ2-1, is GAGVSQSPRYKVTKRGQDVALRCDPISGHVSLYWYRQALGQGPEFLTYFNYEAQQDKSGLPNDRFSAERPEGSISTLTIQRTEQRDSAMYRCASSLSYNEQFFGPGTRLTVL.

Comments on this clone: An end of the junction does not agree with germline; a read error may underlie this. V is TRBV5-1 and J is TRBJ2-4; 11 bases fit TRBD1. Germline lookup yields CDR1 SGHRS and CDR2 YFSETQ. The CDR3 consists of 21 residues. CDR3 sequence: CASSFLWTGGSQRRDKHIQYF. The CDR3 DNA sequence: TGCGCCAGCAGCTTTCTCTGGACAGGGGGCTCCCAAAGGCGCGACAAACACATTCAGTACTTC. The full variable domain, completed using reference TRBV5-1 and TRBJ2-4, is KAGVTQTPRYLIKTRGQQVTLSCSPISGHRSVSWYQQTPGQGLQFLFEYFSETQRNKGNFPGRFSGRQFSNSRSEMNVSTLELGDSALYLCASSFLWTGGSQRRDKHIQYFGAGTRLSVL.

With respect to this clone: The junction shows a germline mismatch at one end, possibly a read error. The V and J genes are TRBV7-9 and TRBJ2-7; D not resolved. Germline-derived CDR1 and CDR2 are SEHNR and FQNEAQ (reference sequence). The CDR3 sequence is 12 residues long. The CDR3 nucleotides are TGTTCCAGCAGCTTAGGTAATCACGAGCAGTACTTC. This translates into CSSSLGNHEQYF.

The sample holds one count of this clone. The chain combines TRBV30 with TRBJ2-3; 10 nucleotides match TRBD1. This CDR3 has 15 amino acids. V lost 2 bases and J lost 2; bases outside the gene matches: 4. Germline V gene sequence: CDR1 GTSNPN, CDR2 SVGIG (reference sequence). The CDR3 sequence: CAWSSGTGDTDTQYF. The CDR3 DNA reads TGTGCCTGGAGTTCCGGGACAGGGGACACAGATACGCAGTATTTT.

The chain carries TRBV10-1 and TRBJ2-1; 10 bases agree with TRBD2. V was clipped by 0 bases and J by 10 bases; unmatched bases: 3. The CDR3 sequence is 14 residues long. Looked up from germline, CDR1 is WNHNN and CDR2 is SYGVQD (reference sequence). DNA for the CDR3: TGCGCCAGCAGTGAGTCCGGGACTAGCGCCGAGCAGTTCTTC. Translation: CASSESGTSAEQFF.